This TCR beta chain was profiled in a study of blood T cell repertoires in COVID-19. The germline CDR1 and CDR2 sequences are SNHLY and FYNNEI. The CDR3 extends over 13 amino acids. V lost 6 bases, J lost 8 bases, and 6 bases stayed unmatched. The study recruited people aged roughly 18 to 95 years across some 23 US areas. Repertoires were generated with immunoSEQ multiplex PCR, while TCRdb's copy carries only in-frame clones and drops some. The sample lists some 350,000 clones; approximately 84% were seen once. The clonotype was recovered from a woman between 25 and 40 years old who had recovered from COVID-19. The V gene is TRBV2, the J gene TRBJ1-2; TRBD1 matches 10 bases. The material sequenced was PBMCs or T cells enriched from blood (not recorded which). CDR3 region: CASRRTGGEGYTF. The CDR3 nucleotides are TGTGCCAGCAGAAGGACAGGGGGGGAGGGCTACACCTTC.